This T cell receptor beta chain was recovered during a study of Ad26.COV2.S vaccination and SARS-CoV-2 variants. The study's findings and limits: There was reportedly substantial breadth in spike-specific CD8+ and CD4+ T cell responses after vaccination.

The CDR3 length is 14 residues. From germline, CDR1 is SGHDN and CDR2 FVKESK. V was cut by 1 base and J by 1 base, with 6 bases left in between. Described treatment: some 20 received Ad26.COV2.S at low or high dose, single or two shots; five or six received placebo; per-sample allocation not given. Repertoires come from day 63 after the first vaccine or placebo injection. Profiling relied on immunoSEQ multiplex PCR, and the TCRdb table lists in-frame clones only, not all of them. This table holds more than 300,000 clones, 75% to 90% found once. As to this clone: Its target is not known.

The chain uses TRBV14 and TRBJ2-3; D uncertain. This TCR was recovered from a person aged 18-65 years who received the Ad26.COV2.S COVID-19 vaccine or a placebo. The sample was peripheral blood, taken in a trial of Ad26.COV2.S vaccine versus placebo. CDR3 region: CASSQVWGTDTQYF. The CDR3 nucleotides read TGTGCCAGCAGCCAAGTGTGGGGCACAGATACGCAGTATTTT.